Listed below are T cell receptor beta chains from one sample, sequenced in a study of CD8 T cells in ankylosing spondylitis. Each CDR3 protein is one row after TCRdb ran MiXCR on the 5' RACE reads. Found here are approximately 140,000 distinct CDR3 sequences, around 9% of them singletons; the top ten hold more than 3%. The sequenced sample consisted of blood, either unsorted or a sorted T cell fraction (not recorded which). All receptors come from a male donor with ankylosing spondylitis or in good health (not recorded which). CDR3s include the opening cysteine and the closing phenylalanine or tryptophan. Fields, in order: J gene, clone size, V gene, D gene, CDR3 protein, CDR3 DNA. A D gene is named only where the DNA matches it firmly. The size field is filled for only some rows; it gives once, few, many or a size class.

TRBJ1-5	NA	TRBV20-1	TRBD1	CSAQTGLLQHF	TGCAGTGCACAGACAGGGCTGCTCCAGCATTTT
TRBJ2-7	many	TRBV20-1	TRBD2	CSARAVGLGYEQYF	TGCAGTGCTAGAGCTGTCGGACTAGGCTACGAGCAGTACTTC
TRBJ2-2	many	TRBV12-3/TRBV12-4	NA	CASSLKGAGTGELFF	TGTGCCAGCAGTTTAAAGGGGGCGGGAACCGGGGAGCTGTTTTTT
TRBJ2-7	many	TRBV5-1	NA	CASSPTGYEQYF	TGCGCCAGCAGCCCCACAGGTTACGAGCAGTACTTC
TRBJ2-2	NA	TRBV5-1	NA	CASSRNTGELSF	TGCGCCAGCAGCCGGAACACCGGGGAGCTGTCTTTT
TRBJ2-2	many	TRBV20-1	TRBD2	CSARVQGLAITGELFF	TGCAGTGCTAGAGTTCAAGGACTAGCTATCACCGGGGAGCTGTTTTTT
TRBJ2-7	NA	TRBV7-2	NA	CASRGPGVRYEQYF	TGTGCCAGCAGAGGCCCAGGGGTCCGCTACGAGCAGTACTTC
TRBJ2-3	many	TRBV20-1	TRBD2	CSARRLASTTGTQYF	TGCAGTGCTAGACGACTAGCGAGCACGACTGGTACGCAGTATTTT
TRBJ2-5	many	TRBV6-2/TRBV6-3	NA	CASSPGEETQYF	TGTGCCAGCAGCCCCGGGGAGGAGACCCAGTACTTC
TRBJ2-5	few	TRBV28	NA	CASSFPGSRGETQYF	TGTGCCAGCAGTTTCCCCGGGAGCCGGGGCGAGACCCAGTACTTC
TRBJ2-3	many	TRBV5-1	NA	CASSLEANTDTQYF	TGCGCCAGCAGCTTGGAGGCAAACACAGATACGCAGTATTTT
TRBJ2-7	many	TRBV18	NA	CASSPSPGLYEQYF	TGTGCCAGCTCACCGTCTCCCGGACTATACGAGCAGTACTTC
TRBJ2-7	many	TRBV20-1	TRBD1	CSAGTEGSYEQYF	TGCAGTGCCGGGACAGAAGGCTCCTACGAGCAGTACTTC
TRBJ2-3	NA	TRBV18	NA	CASSQRRLGDSSTATQYF	TGTGCCAGCTCACAAAGACGACTAGGAGACTCTAGCACAGCTACGCAGTATTTT
TRBJ2-1	few	TRBV20-1	NA	CSARQDYNEQFF	TGCAGTGCTCGACAGGACTACAATGAGCAGTTCTTC
TRBJ2-1	many	TRBV5-1	TRBD2	CASSAQGLDYNEQFF	TGCGCCAGCAGCGCCCAGGGACTAGACTACAATGAGCAGTTCTTC
TRBJ2-4	many	TRBV12-3/TRBV12-4	NA	CASSLALKNIQYF	TGTGCCAGCAGTTTAGCGCTGAAAAACATTCAGTACTTC
TRBJ2-1	few	TRBV19	NA	CASSPVGNEQFF	TGTGCCAGTAGTCCAGTGGGCAATGAGCAGTTCTTC
TRBJ1-5	NA	TRBV12-3/TRBV12-4	TRBD1	CASSSTGDRPQHF	TGTGCCAGCAGTTCGACAGGGGATCGGCCCCAGCATTTT
TRBJ2-5	NA	TRBV10-3	TRBD1	CAISEPGQGSSETQYF	TGTGCCATCAGTGAACCTGGACAGGGATCTTCAGAGACCCAGTACTTC
TRBJ2-3	few	TRBV20-1	TRBD2	CSARQGTSRSTDTQYF	TGCAGTGCTAGGCAAGGGACTAGCAGAAGCACAGATACGCAGTATTTT
TRBJ2-1	NA	TRBV6-2/TRBV6-3	NA	CASSYATGMGRYNEQFF	TGTGCCAGCAGTTACGCTACAGGGATGGGGAGATACAATGAGCAGTTCTTC
TRBJ2-1	many	TRBV7-2	NA	CASRRFGSEDEQFF	TGTGCCAGCCGCCGTTTTGGGAGCGAGGATGAGCAGTTCTTC
TRBJ1-1	NA	TRBV20-1	NA	CSAAAANTEAFF	TGCAGTGCTGCGGCAGCGAACACTGAAGCTTTCTTT
TRBJ2-6	many	TRBV12-3/TRBV12-4	TRBD2	CASSLVELASLRGANVLTF	TGTGCCAGCAGTTTAGTTGAACTAGCGAGTTTAAGGGGGGCCAACGTCCTGACTTTC
TRBJ2-1	many	TRBV7-9	NA	CASSLVLASHNEQFF	TGTGCCAGCAGCTTAGTTTTGGCTAGCCACAATGAGCAGTTCTTC
TRBJ2-6	few	TRBV6-5	NA	CASSYERPMGSGANVLTF	TGTGCCAGCAGTTACGAGAGGCCGATGGGCTCTGGGGCCAACGTCCTGACTTTC
TRBJ1-4	few	TRBV7-6	TRBD1	CASSPGTGNEKLFF	TGTGCCAGCAGTCCAGGGACAGGGAATGAAAAACTGTTTTTT
TRBJ2-5	few	TRBV7-2	NA	CASTPGGTLQETQYF	TGTGCCAGCACGCCAGGGGGGACACTCCAAGAGACCCAGTACTTC
TRBJ2-7	many	TRBV20-1	NA	CSASGTYEQYF	TGCAGTGCTAGCGGGACCTACGAGCAGTACTTC
TRBJ2-2	many	TRBV9	NA	CASSPKTNTGELFF	TGTGCCAGCAGCCCCAAAACGAACACCGGGGAGCTGTTTTTT
TRBJ2-1	many	TRBV4-3	NA	CASSQVTPAGMLGLAVTYNEQFF	TGCGCCAGCAGCCAAGTTACCCCTGCAGGGATGCTCGGCCTGGCGGTAACCTACAATGAGCAGTTCTTC
TRBJ2-5	NA	TRBV7-6	NA	CASSWSRSVETQYF	TGTGCCAGCAGCTGGTCCCGGTCCGTAGAGACCCAGTACTTC
TRBJ2-4	many	TRBV29-1	NA	CSVVRGRTKNIQYF	TGCAGCGTTGTTCGGGGACGGACAAAAAACATTCAGTACTTC
TRBJ2-1	few	TRBV12-3/TRBV12-4	NA	CASSPNRQNEQFF	TGTGCCAGCAGCCCAAACCGGCAGAATGAGCAGTTCTTC
TRBJ2-3	few	TRBV20-1	TRBD2	CAFLPSGRVGTDTQYF	TGCGCCTTCCTCCCTAGCGGGAGAGTGGGCACAGATACGCAGTATTTT
TRBJ2-1	many	TRBV24-1	TRBD1	CATRDRDRDYNEQFF	TGTGCCACCAGGGACCGGGACAGGGATTACAATGAGCAGTTCTTC
TRBJ2-1	few	TRBV9	TRBD2	CASSVSSGRGNEQFF	TGTGCCAGCAGCGTCTCCAGCGGGAGGGGCAATGAGCAGTTCTTC
TRBJ2-7	many	TRBV7-2	TRBD2	CASSWGTSESYEQYF	TGTGCCAGCAGCTGGGGGACTAGCGAAAGCTACGAGCAGTACTTC
TRBJ2-2	NA	TRBV7-2	NA	CASSSGGTGLAGELFF	TGTGCCAGCAGCTCGGGGGGGACAGGGTTAGCCGGGGAGCTGTTTTTT
TRBJ2-2	NA	TRBV18	NA	CASSPGFLTNTGELFF	TGTGCCAGCTCACCAGGATTCCTTACGAACACCGGGGAGCTGTTTTTT
TRBJ2-2	NA	TRBV4-3	NA	CASSRFHSGNTGELFF	TGCGCCAGCAGCCGCTTTCATAGCGGAAACACCGGGGAGCTGTTTTTT
TRBJ2-4	NA	TRBV29-1	NA	CSVEGGKNIQYF	TGCAGCGTTGAGGGAGGCAAAAACATTCAGTACTTC
TRBJ2-7	many	TRBV6-2/TRBV6-3	TRBD2	CASGRGLANEQYF	TGTGCCAGCGGGCGGGGACTAGCTAACGAGCAGTACTTC
TRBJ2-7	few	TRBV3-1	NA	CASSQDRLGRGDSSYEQYF	TGTGCCAGCAGCCAAGATCGTTTAGGACGTGGGGATTCGTCCTACGAGCAGTACTTC
TRBJ2-7	NA	TRBV2	TRBD2	CASCLKGTSSTVGYEQYF	TGTGCCAGCTGTTTAAAGGGGACTAGCTCTACGGTCGGCTACGAGCAGTACTTC
TRBJ2-2	many	TRBV27	TRBD2	CASRTLAGGNTGELFF	TGTGCCAGCAGAACGCTAGCGGGAGGAAACACCGGGGAGCTGTTTTTT
TRBJ2-7	many	TRBV7-3	NA	CASSLTPGDEQYF	TGTGCCAGCAGCTTAACGCCCGGGGACGAGCAGTACTTC
TRBJ2-1	many	TRBV4-1	TRBD2	CASSQGRGDGHEQFF	TGCGCCAGCAGCCAAGGACGGGGGGATGGTCATGAGCAGTTCTTC